Following are 24 T cell receptor beta chains from one sample sequenced in a study of blood T cells in healthy people across ages. Using a J-beta primer mix together with a sample-barcoded 5' primer, a second PCR was run for roughly 7 to 12 cycles. Each CDR3 protein is one row after TCRdb ran MiXCR on the 5' RACE reads. The table records about 1,400,000 distinct CDR3 sequences, approximately 38% of them present only once. Sequencing input: blood. These receptors were taken from a woman under 30 in good health.

The chain combines TRBV12-3 or TRBV12-4 with TRBJ2-1; D is perhaps TRBD2 (5 bases). Trimming cost V 7 bases and J 1 base, with 17 bases left between them. The CDR3 sequence is 16 residues long. DNA for the CDR3: TGTGCCAGCAAAAGAAGCGGAACTGCTTCCTACAATGAGCAGTTCTTC. Encoded protein: CASKRSGTASYNEQFF.

The rearrangement joins TRBV4-1 to TRBJ1-6; D uncertain. CDR1 and CDR2 (germline): MGHRA, YSYEKL. The CDR3 is 15 residues long. The V end was cut by 0 bases, the J end by 4 bases, with 7 bases between. Here the CDR3 DNA reads TGCGCCAGCAGCCAAGACAGGATGTATAATTCACCCCTCCACTTT. This gives the protein CASSQDRMYNSPLHF.

A single count supports this clonotype. The V and J genes are TRBV7-9 and TRBJ1-6, with TRBD1 matching 9 bases. This CDR3 spans 17 amino acids. Per the germline V gene, CDR1 is SEHNR and CDR2 is FQNEAQ (reference sequence). The V and J ends lost 4 bases and 10 bases, in that order; junction bases with no gene match: 14. The CDR3 bases are TGTGCCAGCAGCTCCACCGGGACAGGGATGAAGGGGTCACCCCTCCACTTT. Translating gives CASSSTGTGMKGSPLHF.

The chain has TRBV20-1 and TRBJ2-3; 7 bases are shared with TRBD2. V shed 1 base and J 4 bases; nucleotides not matched to a gene: 5. CDR3 length: 14 amino acids. Per the germline V gene, CDR1 is DFQATT and CDR2 is SNEGSKA (reference sequence). This chain's CDR3 is CSARGWEGPDTQYF. CDR3 DNA: TGCAGTGCTAGAGGGTGGGAGGGCCCAGATACGCAGTATTTT.

The chain combines TRBV6-1 with TRBJ2-1; 9 nucleotides match TRBD2. Germline values: CDR1 MNHNS, CDR2 SASEGT. This CDR3 has 15 amino acids. V gave up 2 bases and J gave up 9 bases; unmatched junction bases: 8. CDR3 sequence reads: CASSEILAGRIEQFF. The CDR3 bases are TGTGCCAGCAGTGAAATCCTAGCGGGAAGGATTGAGCAGTTCTTC.

This rearrangement joins TRBV12-3 or TRBV12-4 to TRBJ2-3; perhaps TRBD1 as D (5 bases). There are 16 residues in the CDR3. The germline V and J ends were trimmed by 1 base and 4 bases, with 15 bases remaining between them. The DNA of the CDR3 is TGTGCCAGCAGTTTAGGGGCAGGGTTTGCCGCAGATACGCAGTATTTT. It specifies CASSLGAGFAADTQYF.

A few counts support this clonotype. In nucleotides, the CDR3 is TGTGCCACCAGTGACACTGGACAGGGGGCGACGGGTACGCAGTATTTT. This codes for CATSDTGQGATGTQYF. V gene TRBV24-1 combines with J gene TRBJ2-3, with TRBD1 identical over 11 bases. Trimming cost V 4 bases and J 8 bases; bases outside gene matches: 10. This CDR3 spans 16 amino acids. Looked up from germline, CDR1 is KGHDR and CDR2 is SFDVKD.

This clonotype was detected a few times. The CDR3 region is CASSPGTALGEQYF. The DNA of the CDR3 is TGTGCCAGCAGTCCAGGGACAGCTCTTGGAGAGCAGTACTTC. This chain uses TRBV27 with TRBJ2-7; 7 positions agree with TRBD1. Germline V gives CDR1 MNHEY, CDR2 SMNVEV (reference sequence). J was trimmed by 7 bases and V by 5 bases; bases with no gene match: 11. The CDR3 is 14 residues long.

The J gene is TRBJ1-5, the V gene TRBV29-1; D remains unclear. The V gene lost 7 bases and the J gene lost 2 bases, with 18 bases spanning the gap. Germline values: CDR1 SQVTM, CDR2 ANQGSEA. This CDR3 has 15 amino acids. The CDR3 reads CSAVPGGTGNQPQHF. CDR3 sequence (DNA): TGCAGCGCCGTACCAGGTGGAACGGGCAATCAGCCCCAGCATTTT.

This clonotype occurred many times. The chain has TRBV29-1 and TRBJ2-5, with D unresolved. This CDR3 has 12 residues. V lost 7 bases and J lost 2, with 11 bases in between. Germline CDR1 reads SQVTM; CDR2 reads ANQGSEA. CDR3 sequence reads: CSARNSQETQYF. The CDR3, as DNA: TGCAGCGCCCGCAACTCTCAAGAGACCCAGTACTTC.

V gene TRBV7-8 combines with J gene TRBJ2-3, with 7 nucleotides matching TRBD1. J was trimmed by 3 bases and V by 1 base; bases with no gene match: 7. The CDR3 sequence is 16 residues long. Germline V CDR1 and CDR2: SGHVS, FQNEAQ. CDR3 amino acids: CASSLEARGWTDTQYF. CDR3 nucleotides: TGTGCCAGCAGCTTAGAAGCCAGGGGGTGGACAGATACGCAGTATTTT.

CDR3 DNA sequence: TGTGCCAGCAGCTTCAGCGGGTTCTACAATGAGCAGTTCTTC. Translating it yields CASSFSGFYNEQFF. The V and J genes are TRBV7-2 and TRBJ2-1; D is possibly TRBD2 (6 bases). From germline, CDR1 is SGHTA and CDR2 FQGNSA. Trimming removed 3 bases at V and 3 bases at J, with 9 bases between. The CDR3 is 14 amino acids.

The rearrangement links TRBV3-1 to TRBJ2-5; TRBD2 matches at 8 bases. The CDR3 totals 13 residues. Per germline, CDR1 LGHDT and CDR2 YNNKEL (reference sequence). V shed 7 bases and J 4 bases; nucleotides not matched to a gene: 5. The DNA of the CDR3 is TGTGCCAGCAACCCGGGACTAGGAGAGACCCAGTACTTC. The encoded protein is CASNPGLGETQYF.

This clonotype showed up just a few times. The chain links TRBV5-1 to TRBJ2-1; perhaps TRBD1 as D (6 bases). The J call is in doubt because the DNA end fits TRBJ2-7 better. From germline, CDR1 is SGHRS and CDR2 YFSETQ. CDR3 length equals 15 residues. DNA of the CDR3: TGCGCCAGCAGGGAGGTTGGGGGCTCCTACAATGAGCAGTACTTC. It encodes CASREVGGSYNEQYF.

V gene TRBV29-1 combines with J gene TRBJ2-5; unclear D gene. With 7 bases removed from V and 3 bases from J, the gap between germline ends came to 9 bases. Germline assignment: CDR1 SQVTM and CDR2 ANQGSEA. This CDR3 contains 11 residues. Written as DNA, the CDR3 is TGCAGCGCTCCAGCAGAAGAGACCCAGTACTTC. Amino acids: CSAPAEETQYF.

This chain joins TRBV28 and TRBJ2-6; possible D gene TRBD2, 5 bases. This CDR3 region has 15 residues. V was clipped by 5 bases and J by 2 bases, with 10 bases between them. Germline V CDR1 and CDR2: MDHEN, SYDVKM. Here the CDR3 DNA reads TGTGCCAGCAGTCCCGGGGATGCTGGGGCCAACGTCCTGACTTTC. It is translated as CASSPGDAGANVLTF.

This clonotype was picked up one time. The junction does not match germline at one end; this may be a read error. V gene TRBV29-1 combines with J gene TRBJ2-7; tentative D call: TRBD1 (5 bases). Germline V gene lookup returns CDR1 SQVTM and CDR2 ANQGSEA. The CDR3 totals 12 residues. This CDR3 reads CSVGPSSDEQYF. The CDR3 coding sequence is TGCAGCGTGGGGCCAAGCTCCGACGAGCAGTACTTC.

This clonotype was observed a few times. The chain has TRBV7-2 and TRBJ2-5; D is uncertain. Germline V gene data show CDR1 as SGHTA and CDR2 as FQGNSA. The germline V and J ends were trimmed by 10 bases and 4 bases, with 25 bases remaining between them. The CDR3 runs to 16 residues. The CDR3: CATQLGFLHRGETQYF. CDR3 DNA sequence: TGTGCCACCCAGCTTGGTTTCCTCCACAGAGGAGAGACCCAGTACTTC.

In this sample, this clonotype turned up a few times. The chain combines TRBV7-3 with TRBJ2-2, with 10 bases fitting TRBD2. V was clipped by 2 bases and J by 0 bases; unmatched bases: 9. In germline, CDR1 is SGHTA, CDR2 FQGTGA. The CDR3 runs to 19 residues. CDR3 loop: CASSLGLAGARPNTGELFF. In DNA, the CDR3 is TGTGCCAGCAGCTTAGGTCTAGCGGGGGCCCGACCGAACACCGGGGAGCTGTTTTTT.

The chain combines TRBV20-1 with TRBJ1-6; D is perhaps TRBD1 (5 bases). The CDR3 covers 15 residues. Germline assignment: CDR1 DFQATT and CDR2 SNEGSKA (reference sequence). Trimming cost V 0 bases and J 3 bases, with 9 bases left between them. CDR3 nucleotide sequence: TGCAGTGCTAGAGATTGGGACGGCTATAATTCACCCCTCCACTTT. This codes for CSARDWDGYNSPLHF.

J is TRBJ2-2 and V is TRBV25-1, with D possibly TRBD2 on 6 matching bases. The germline V and J ends were trimmed by 6 bases and 4 bases, with 18 bases remaining between them. Germline V lookup: CDR1 MGHDK, CDR2 SYGVNS. The CDR3 runs 16 residues. The CDR3 nucleotides are TGTGCCAGCAGCCGCACTGGAGGGTCGGGCACCGGGGAGCTGTTTTTT. Translating it yields CASSRTGGSGTGELFF.

The chain recombines TRBV5-8 with TRBJ2-1, with 7 bases lining up with TRBD2. This CDR3 spans 16 amino acids. Germline CDR1 and CDR2: SGHTS and YDEGEE. With 0 bases clipped from V and 8 bases from J, the junction kept 11 bases outside the gene matches. CDR3 amino acids: CASSLGDRWEGDEQFF. CDR3 coding DNA: TGTGCCAGCAGCTTGGGAGACCGTTGGGAGGGCGATGAGCAGTTCTTC.

This clonotype was observed a handful of times. This chain links TRBV20-1 with TRBJ2-3; 7 bases are shared with TRBD2. This CDR3 is built from 16 residues. Trimming cost V 3 bases and J 0 bases; bases outside gene matches: 9. Germline values: CDR1 DFQATT, CDR2 SNEGSKA (reference sequence). CDR3 sequence (DNA): TGCAGTGCTAGGGATGGTCAGCGGGAAAGCACAGATACGCAGTATTTT. Encoded protein: CSARDGQRESTDTQYF.

In its sample, this clonotype was seen once. The chain has TRBV4-1 and TRBJ2-5, with D uncertain. Judging by the DNA end, TRBJ2-1 fits better; the J call may be wrong. Germline loops: CDR1 MGHRA, CDR2 YSYEKL. CDR3 length equals 13 residues. This chain's CDR3 is CASSQEIQETQFF. DNA of the CDR3: TGCGCCAGCAGCCAAGAAATACAAGAGACCCAGTTCTTC.